The clone carrying this TCR beta chain has a count of ten or more. As yet, its antigen is unknown. Each diagnosis was grounded in clinical symptoms, serum thyroxine and TRAb, thyroid ultrasound, and orbital computed tomography. This entry is derived from a study of T cells in Graves' hyperthyroidism and ophthalmopathy. Template material for amplifying TCR beta CDR3 regions consisted of RNA transcripts. TCR CDR3 underwent first-round RT-PCR with the HTBI primer set. One entry per CDR3 protein results from TCRdb running MiXCR on the multiplex PCR reads. The sample contains 600,000 to 750,000 distinct CDR3 sequences, approximately 15% of which appear only once. The V gene's germline CDR1 is SNHLY and CDR2 FYNNEI. The CDR3 consists of 13 residues. V dropped 7 bases and J dropped 1; count of bases not matched to a gene: 3. Study-level results: A median roughly six months before onset, the model predicted ophthalmopathy. Most thyroid clonotypes that were expanded above 0.001 also turned up in blood. A model of 13 V-J pairs discriminated ophthalmopathy from stable hyperthyroidism.

The rearrangement uses TRBV2 and TRBJ1-1, with 7 bases matching TRBD1. The source material was blood. This TCR derives from a man aged 45-60 years with Graves' hyperthyroidism. In nucleotides, the CDR3 is TGTGCCAGCAAGGGACAGACGAACACTGAAGCTTTCTTT. It specifies CASKGQTNTEAFF. Variable domain in full (rest from reference TRBV2 and TRBJ1-1): EPEVTQTPSHQVTQMGQEVILRCVPISNHLYFYWYRQILGQKVEFLVSFYNNEISEKSEIFDDQFSVERPDGSNFTLKIRSTKLEDSAMYFCASKGQTNTEAFFGQGTRLTVV.